This TCR beta chain emerged from a study of blood T cells in healthy people across ages. The length of the CDR3 is 13 residues. The germline gives CDR1 MGHRA, CDR2 YSYEKL. At least 6 micrograms of total RNA were extracted per sample. The use of a sample-barcoded 5' primer and a J-beta primer mix characterized a second PCR of about 6 to 11 cycles. One entry per CDR3 protein results from TCRdb running MiXCR on the 5' RACE reads. The table includes around 1,000,000 distinct CDR3 sequences, 20% to 25% detected once. A further study also used this sample, focusing on T cells of mothers and their children. That investigation notes: Versus unrelated pairs, overlap was slightly higher in related mother-child pairs, without reaching significance.

Sequenced: blood. The receptor was derived from a girl aged 2 to 9 in good health. The V gene is TRBV4-1, the J gene TRBJ2-5; no clear D gene. The better agreement between TRBJ2-7 and the DNA end casts doubt on the J call. CDR3 coding DNA: TGCGCCAGCAGCCAAACCTCTAACTACGAGCAGTACTTC. As protein: CASSQTSNYEQYF.